This passage covers 7 T cell receptor beta chains from one sample sequenced in a study of cytomegalovirus exposure and HLA in healthy donors. The PCR employed 60 Vbeta primers together with 13 Jbeta primers. Using immunoSEQ multiplex PCR, the repertoire was profiled, and TCRdb retains in-frame clones only, with some absent. The sample has about 120,000 clones; roughly 80% are singletons. The material sequenced was PBMCs. These receptors were taken from a man younger than 30 in good health and CMV-seropositive.

V gene TRBV4-3 combines with J gene TRBJ1-2; 7 bases line up with TRBD1. The ends lost 0 bases at V and 8 bases at J; junction bases unmatched: 12. The CDR3 covers 16 residues. Germline CDR1 is LGHNA and CDR2 is YSLEER. The CDR3 reads CASSQDRGQMLYGYTF. In DNA, the CDR3 is TGCGCCAGCAGCCAAGATCGGGGACAGATGTTATACGGCTACACCTTC.

This clone was counted only a few times. In nucleotides, the CDR3 is TGCGCCAGCAGTGAGTCGACTAGCGGGATTAACGAGCAGTTCTTC. This gives the protein CASSESTSGINEQFF. The chain recombines TRBV10-1 with TRBJ2-1, with 11 bases lining up with TRBD2. Unmatched junction bases numbered 5, after V lost 0 bases and J lost 10 bases. CDR1 and CDR2 from the germline V gene are WNHNN and SYGVQD (reference sequence). There are 15 residues in the CDR3.

This clone was observed a few times. J is TRBJ1-2 and V is TRBV19; no clear D. Germline CDR1 and CDR2: LNHDA and SQIVND (reference sequence). The CDR3 contains 13 residues. Trimming stripped 4 bases from V and 5 bases from J, with 11 bases between. CDR3 amino acids: CASSRGAGYGYTF. The CDR3 DNA follows: TGTGCCAGTAGTAGGGGTGCGGGTTATGGCTACACCTTC.

The CDR3 sequence: CASSLKRETEAFF. The CDR3 bases are TGTGCCAGCAGCTTAAAACGGGAGACTGAAGCTTTCTTT. This chain uses TRBV7-2 with TRBJ1-1; no reliable D call. Per germline, CDR1 SGHTA and CDR2 FQGNSA. The germline V and J ends were trimmed by 2 bases and 5 bases, with 9 bases remaining between them. This CDR3 has 13 residues.

In this sample, this clone turned up once. The J gene is TRBJ1-1, the V gene TRBV7-9; D gene uncertain. Trimming pared 5 bases from V and 4 bases from J, leaving 14 bases between. This CDR3 comprises 14 residues. Germline loops: CDR1 SEHNR, CDR2 FQNEAQ (reference sequence). CDR3 nucleotides: TGTGCCAGCAGCCCCCGACAAATGGGCACTGAAGCTTTCTTT. Amino acids: CASSPRQMGTEAFF.

The chain is built from TRBV10-2 and TRBJ2-7; the match to TRBD2 covers 10 bases. The CDR3 is 13 amino acids. CDR1 is WSHSY and CDR2 is SAAADI in the germline V gene. V lost 5 bases to trimming and J lost 2 bases; unmatched junction nucleotides: 0. Written as DNA, the CDR3 is TGCGCCAGCAGTCTAGCGGGGGCCTACGAGCAGTACTTC. Amino acids: CASSLAGAYEQYF.

Concerning this clone itself: The junction does not match germline at one end; this may be a read error. This chain links TRBV7-7 with TRBJ2-7; D gene uncertain. Germline V gene data show CDR1 as SSHAT and CDR2 as FNYEAQ (reference sequence). The CDR3 totals 13 residues. CDR3 DNA: TGTGCTAGCAGCTTAGTCGCAGGAACCGAGCAGTACTTC. Protein product: CASSLVAGTEQYF. The variable domain in full, completed from reference TRBV7-7 and TRBJ2-7, reads GAGVSQSPRYKVTKRGQDVTLRCDPISSHATLYWYQQALGQGPEFLTYFNYEAQPDKSGLPSDRFSAERPEGSISTLTIQRTEQRDSAMYRCASSLVAGTEQYFGPGTRLTVT.